This TCR beta chain was sequenced for a study of T-cell memory formation after mild COVID-19. Trimming removed 7 bases at V and 5 bases at J, with 18 bases between. This CDR3 is built from 14 residues. Germline V gene data show CDR1 as MRHNA and CDR2 as SNTAGT. One entry per CDR3 protein results from TCRdb running MiXCR on the 5' RACE reads. The data contain about 290,000 distinct CDR3 sequences, 15% to 20% of them singletons. This clonotype was observed once. This TCR was recovered from a man aged 18 to 29 who had mild COVID-19 (a few samples of this study predate the infection). Cell type and time point are not known. Source material: PBMCs or a T cell subset sorted from them (not recorded which). This chain joins TRBV6-4 and TRBJ2-7; D remains ambiguous. The CDR3 reads CASKKSCMRHEQYF. CDR3 DNA: TGTGCCAGCAAAAAAAGTTGCATGCGGCACGAGCAGTACTTC.